This T cell receptor (beta chain) was identified in a study of beta chain features in type 1 diabetes. Blood was collected once per donor into heparin, averaging roughly 0.12 L. The study reverse transcribed the entire isolated RNA, so it sequenced expressed TCRB transcripts. The data were produced by immunoSEQ multiplex PCR, yet TCRdb's version contains in-frame clones alone and is incomplete. The sample has fewer than 900,000 clones, under 20% seen once. As to this clone: Its target is not known.

Study-wide results and caveats: The influence of HLA type on TCRB rearrangement stayed undetermined. TCRB repertoires of naive, central memory and Treg cells appeared more similar among patients than among healthy donors. Over-representation of high TCR-expressing cells was a possible consequence of cDNA sequencing.

V shed 6 bases, J shed 3 bases, and the junction held 8 bases outside the gene matches. Per germline, CDR1 LNHDA and CDR2 SQIVND (reference sequence). The CDR3 is made up of 16 amino acids. The receptor comes from a woman in her late teens or twenties in good health. The sequencing sample was made of naive CD4+ T cells from blood. The chain uses TRBV19 and TRBJ2-1; TRBD2 agrees at 10 bases. CDR3 sequence reads: CASRPLAGAIYNEQFF. The CDR3 nucleotides are TGTGCCAGTAGGCCTCTAGCGGGAGCCATCTACAATGAGCAGTTCTTC.